This T cell receptor (beta chain) was sequenced during a study of blood T cell repertoires in COVID-19. Sequencing used immunoSEQ multiplex PCR; TCRdb keeps in-frame clones, though not all of them. Of about 290,000 clones in the sample, about 89% were seen once. The receptor comes from a woman in her thirties or forties who had recovered from COVID-19. What was sequenced was peripheral blood.

CDR3 sequence (DNA): TGTGCCAGCAGAGGCCGGAGTGAGTTGACCTACGAGCAGTACTTC. Its translation is CASRGRSELTYEQYF. This chain links TRBV28 with TRBJ2-7; D ambiguous. The germline gives CDR1 MDHEN, CDR2 SYDVKM. The CDR3 length is 15 residues. Deletions cut 6 bases from V and 2 bases from J, with 17 bases between.